The 32 T cell receptor beta chains below come from one sample, sequenced in a study of blood T cell repertoires in COVID-19. Clones were read by immunoSEQ multiplex PCR, and TCRdb kept only the in-frame ones, dropping some. The sample has 30,000 or so clones; about 83% are singletons. What was sequenced was peripheral blood. Receptors originate from a man aged 45 to 65 with acute or convalescent COVID-19.

The CDR3 DNA sequence: TGTGCCAGCAGCTCACCGGGACTAGCGGGCTACGAGCAGTACTTC. Protein: CASSSPGLAGYEQYF. The J gene is TRBJ2-7, the V gene TRBV7-9; TRBD2 aligns across 12 bases. The CDR3 loop spans 15 amino acids. Germline V lookup: CDR1 SEHNR, CDR2 FQNEAQ (reference sequence). V was clipped by 4 bases and J by 3 bases; unmatched bases: 4.

The rearrangement uses TRBV2 and TRBJ2-7; TRBD2 agrees at 7 bases. The CDR3 contains 11 residues. CDR1 SNHLY and CDR2 FYNNEI come from the germline V gene. The trim removed 10 bases at V and 2 bases at J, leaving 2 bases unmatched. CDR3 coding DNA: TGTGCCATCGGGACTACCTACGAGCAGTACTTC. Its protein is CAIGTTYEQYF.

The chain links TRBV5-1 to TRBJ2-3; 12 nucleotides align to TRBD2. This CDR3 has 16 residues. J gave up 5 bases and V 0 bases, and 4 bases lay outside the gene matches. CDR1 SGHRS and CDR2 YFSETQ come from the germline V gene. The chain's CDR3 is CASSLGTSGIEDTQYF. In nucleotides, the CDR3 is TGCGCCAGCAGCTTGGGGACTAGCGGGATAGAAGATACGCAGTATTTT.

The chain uses TRBV5-1 and TRBJ2-2; 8 bases map to TRBD1. The V and J ends lost 2 bases and 2 bases, in that order; junction bases with no gene match: 5. This CDR3 contains 16 residues. CDR1 SGHRS and CDR2 YFSETQ come from the germline V gene. CDR3 bases: TGCGCCAGCAGCTTCCTACAGGGGGGAAACACCGGGGAGCTGTTTTTT. Its translation is CASSFLQGGNTGELFF.

This clone was seen once. The chain combines TRBV15 with TRBJ2-2, with D possibly TRBD1 on 6 matching bases. CDR1 is LNHNV, CDR2 YYDKDF, per germline (reference sequence). The V end was cut by 0 bases, the J end by 6 bases, with 14 bases between. The CDR3 is 16 residues long. CDR3 nucleotides: TGTGCCACCAGCAGAGATTATGCAGGGGCGGCCGGGGAGCTGTTTTTT. This codes for CATSRDYAGAAGELFF.

This clone was observed a few times. This chain joins TRBV5-1 and TRBJ1-2, with D perhaps matching TRBD1 (6 bases). The V gene lost 0 bases and the J gene lost 5 bases, with 20 bases spanning the gap. Germline CDR1 reads SGHRS; CDR2 reads YFSETQ. The CDR3 loop spans 17 amino acids. The CDR3 loop is CASSLEGDPTREYGYTF. The CDR3 DNA reads as TGCGCCAGCAGCTTGGAGGGGGACCCCACAAGAGAGTATGGCTACACCTTC.

In this sample, this clone turned up once. The chain has TRBV4-1 and TRBJ1-4; D uncertain. Germline V gene lookup returns CDR1 MGHRA and CDR2 YSYEKL. V shed 4 bases and J shed 0 bases, with 15 bases lying between them. This CDR3 contains 17 residues. CDR3 amino acids: CASSRARYGATNEKLFF. The CDR3 DNA reads TGCGCCAGCAGCCGAGCGAGATACGGGGCAACTAATGAAAAACTGTTTTTT.

This chain links TRBV5-1 with TRBJ2-5; D is unclear. CDR3 size: 12 residues. CDR1 is SGHRS, CDR2 YFSETQ, per germline. The V gene lost 3 bases and the J gene lost 0 bases, with 3 bases spanning the gap. CDR3 coding DNA: TGCGCCAGCAGCTCGTACCAAGAGACCCAGTACTTC. As protein: CASSSYQETQYF.

The J gene is TRBJ2-7, the V gene TRBV29-1; 8 bases agree with TRBD1. CDR3 size: 13 residues. Germline-derived CDR1 and CDR2 are SQVTM and ANQGSEA. Germline trimming cut 7 bases from V and 0 bases from J; bases unmatched to any gene: 5. Written as DNA, the CDR3 is TGCAGCGCTTGGACAGGGACCTCCTACGAGCAGTACTTC. Its protein is CSAWTGTSYEQYF.

This clone showed up just once. V is TRBV7-9 and J is TRBJ1-5, with TRBD1 as a possible D gene (6 bases). Germline-derived CDR1 and CDR2 are SEHNR and FQNEAQ (reference sequence). This CDR3 is built from 15 residues. V lost 4 bases and J lost 0, with 10 bases in between. The CDR3 DNA reads TGTGCCAGCAGCTCCGGGACACTTAGCAATCAGCCCCAGCATTTT. Its protein product is CASSSGTLSNQPQHF.

The rearrangement links TRBV9 to TRBJ2-4, with D possibly being TRBD2 (7 bases). Germline V gene lookup returns CDR1 SGDLS and CDR2 YYNGEE. This CDR3 region has 14 residues. The ends were cut back, 1 base at V and 10 bases at J, with 15 bases in the middle. CDR3 nucleotides: TGTGCCAGCAGCGTATCCGGGGGGCTAGAGATTCAGTACTTC. Residues: CASSVSGGLEIQYF. Full variable domain (rest looked up from reference TRBV9 and TRBJ2-4): DSGVTQTPKHLITATGQRVTLRCSPRSGDLSVYWYQQSLDQGLQFLIQYYNGEERAKGNILERFSAQQFPDLHSELNLSSLELGDSALYFCASSVSGGLEIQYFGAGTRLSVL.

This sequence joins TRBV29-1 and TRBJ2-1; 7 bases are a match to TRBD2. The germline V gene encodes CDR1 SQVTM and CDR2 ANQGSEA. This CDR3 region has 13 residues. With 0 bases clipped from V and 4 bases from J, the junction kept 0 bases outside the gene matches. The CDR3 bases are TGCAGCGTTGAAGAGGGGGGGTACAATGAGCAGTTCTTC. Protein: CSVEEGGYNEQFF.

For the CDR3, the DNA is TGTGCCAGCAGCTTAGCTAAGCGGGGGGTCACAGATACGCAGTATTTT. Translated: CASSLAKRGVTDTQYF. V and J are TRBV7-2 and TRBJ2-3, with 9 nucleotides matching TRBD2. Trimming cost V 0 bases and J 2 bases; bases outside gene matches: 3. In germline, CDR1 is SGHTA, CDR2 FQGNSA. The CDR3 loop spans 16 amino acids.

In regard to this clone: A read error may account for a junction end that differs from germline. This chain links TRBV11-2 with TRBJ2-1; TRBD2 aligns across 10 bases. The germline V gene encodes CDR1 SGHAT and CDR2 FQNNGV. The CDR3 is 18 residues long. The CDR3 coding sequence is TGTGCCAGCAGCCTAGACGGCGGAGCTAGCGGGAGATACAATGAGCAGTTCTTC. Amino acids: CASSLDGGASGRYNEQFF. The variable domain in full, completed from reference TRBV11-2 and TRBJ2-1, reads EAGVAQSPRYKIIEKRQSVAFWCNPISGHATLYWYQQILGQGPKLLIQFQNNGVVDDSQLPKDRFSAERLKGVDSTLKIQPAKLEDSAVYLCASSLDGGASGRYNEQFFGPGTRLTVL.

The rearrangement links TRBV5-1 to TRBJ2-5, with 13 bases identical to TRBD2. V lost 4 bases, J lost 4 bases, and 4 bases stayed unmatched. The germline gives CDR1 SGHRS, CDR2 YFSETQ. This CDR3 is 15 amino acids long. The CDR3 DNA reads as TGCGCCAGCAGCCAGGGACTAGCGGGGCCAGAGACCCAGTACTTC. Its protein is CASSQGLAGPETQYF.

The chain has TRBV4-1 and TRBJ1-1; D is uncertain. V lost 0 bases and J lost 8, with 13 bases in between. Germline V gene data show CDR1 as MGHRA and CDR2 as YSYEKL. The CDR3 is 14 residues long. CDR3 nucleotide sequence: TGCGCCAGCAGCCAAGATGCCGAGACATCGGAAGCTTTCTTT. Encoded protein: CASSQDAETSEAFF.

The chain employs TRBV7-9 and TRBJ1-5; maybe TRBD1 (5 bases). The CDR3 has 15 amino acids. Germline values: CDR1 SEHNR, CDR2 FQNEAQ (reference sequence). V was cut by 1 base and J by 11 bases, with 18 bases left in between. The CDR3 reads CASSLGRDWEETQHF. DNA for the CDR3: TGTGCCAGCAGCTTAGGGCGGGACTGGGAAGAAACCCAGCATTTT.

This chain links TRBV24-1 with TRBJ2-1; perhaps TRBD1 as D (6 bases). The V end was cut by 4 bases, the J end by 5 bases, with 14 bases between. CDR1 is KGHDR and CDR2 is SFDVKD in the germline V gene. The length of the CDR3 is 15 residues. The CDR3 bases are TGTGCCACCAGTGACGGTGGACAGATTCACAATGAGCAGTTCTTC. Amino acid sequence: CATSDGGQIHNEQFF.

The chain links TRBV20-1 to TRBJ2-3; 7 bases are a match to TRBD2. The CDR3 loop spans 18 amino acids. The V and J ends lost 3 bases and 0 bases, in that order; junction bases with no gene match: 15. The germline CDR1 and CDR2 sequences are DFQATT and SNEGSKA (reference sequence). Here the CDR3 DNA reads TGCAGTGCTAGTGGTAGGGGAGGGCCTACTGCTAGCACAGATACGCAGTATTTT. Translating it yields CSASGRGGPTASTDTQYF.

The V and J genes are TRBV19 and TRBJ2-4; TRBD2 might be the D (6 bases). Germline V gene sequence: CDR1 LNHDA, CDR2 SQIVND (reference sequence). With 2 bases removed from V and 0 bases from J, the gap between germline ends came to 8 bases. The CDR3 is made up of 15 amino acids. CDR3 DNA sequence: TGTGCCAGTAGTATACCGGGGGAAGCCAAAAACATTCAGTACTTC. It is translated as CASSIPGEAKNIQYF.

The chain employs TRBV7-9 and TRBJ2-3, with 7 bases identical to TRBD2. Germline values: CDR1 SEHNR, CDR2 FQNEAQ (reference sequence). J gave up 2 bases and V 4 bases, and 3 bases lay outside the gene matches. The CDR3 runs 14 residues. The CDR3 DNA follows: TGTGCCAGCAGCTCCGGGACTATCACAGATACGCAGTATTTT. Protein: CASSSGTITDTQYF.

The chain combines TRBV10-3 with TRBJ2-7; 14 bases line up with TRBD2. Germline-derived CDR1 and CDR2 are ENHRY and SYGVKD. V lost 4 bases and J lost 0; bases outside the gene matches: 14. This CDR3 is built from 20 residues. The CDR3 sequence: CAISGGSGLAGAGSSYEQYF. For the CDR3, the DNA is TGTGCCATCAGTGGGGGGTCGGGACTAGCGGGAGCGGGGAGCTCCTACGAGCAGTACTTC.

The chain has TRBV3-1 (or the pseudogene TRBV3-2) and TRBJ2-3, with TRBD2 identical over 9 bases. This CDR3 spans 17 amino acids. V gave up 0 bases and J gave up 4 bases; unmatched junction bases: 8. Per germline, CDR1 LGHDT and CDR2 YNNKEL (reference sequence). The CDR3: CASSQDQVAGVADTQYF. In nucleotides, the CDR3 is TGTGCCAGCAGCCAAGATCAAGTAGCGGGAGTGGCAGATACGCAGTATTTT.

The V call is TRBV5-4, the J call TRBJ1-6; no clear D. CDR3 length equals 16 residues. Germline V CDR1 and CDR2: SGHNT, YYREEE (reference sequence). The V end lost 4 bases, the J end lost 9 bases, and 20 bases lay between the germline ends. The CDR3 spells CASSVSNTGFSSPLHF. The CDR3, as DNA: TGTGCCAGCAGCGTTTCTAATACCGGGTTCAGTTCACCCCTCCACTTT.

The chain combines TRBV28 with TRBJ2-7; TRBD1 matches at 9 bases. CDR3 length: 16 residues. Germline CDR1 MDHEN, CDR2 SYDVKM. The V segment lost 5 bases and the J segment 3 bases; nucleotides outside the gene matches: 11. The CDR3 protein is CASSGSGTGTLYEQYF. DNA of the CDR3: TGTGCCAGCAGTGGGAGCGGGACAGGGACCCTCTACGAGCAGTACTTC.

This rearrangement joins TRBV5-1 to TRBJ2-5; 10 bases are shared with TRBD1. CDR1 is SGHRS, CDR2 YFSETQ, per germline. The trim removed 4 bases at V and 3 bases at J, leaving 3 bases unmatched. This CDR3 has 14 residues. The CDR3 coding sequence is TGCGCCAGCAGCCGACAGGGGGCGAAAGAGACCCAGTACTTC. Its protein product is CASSRQGAKETQYF.

V and J are TRBV5-5 and TRBJ2-5, with TRBD2 matching over 12 bases. This CDR3 has 16 amino acids. The V segment lost 0 bases and the J segment 5 bases; nucleotides outside the gene matches: 5. Germline loops: CDR1 SGHKS, CDR2 YYEKEE (reference sequence). The CDR3 DNA sequence: TGTGCCAGCAGCTTGGAACTAGCGGGGGGACGGGAGACCCAGTACTTC. Translating gives CASSLELAGGRETQYF. The variable domain in full, completed from reference TRBV5-5 and TRBJ2-5, reads DAGVTQSPTHLIKTRGQQVTLRCSPISGHKSVSWYQQVLGQGPQFIFQYYEKEERGRGNFPDRFSARQFPNYSSELNVNALLLGDSALYLCASSLELAGGRETQYFGPGTRLLVL.

J is TRBJ1-5 and V is TRBV4-1, with no clear D. Trimming took 1 base from V and 7 from J, leaving 14 bases between them. This CDR3 has 15 amino acids. Germline V gives CDR1 MGHRA, CDR2 YSYEKL. The CDR3 protein is CASSQGPGGLQPQHF. As DNA, the CDR3 is TGCGCCAGCAGCCAAGGTCCCGGCGGGCTCCAGCCCCAGCATTTT.

The rearrangement links TRBV12-5 to TRBJ2-1; 12 bases match TRBD2. The CDR3 contains 18 residues. Germline CDR1 and CDR2: LGHNT and FRNRAP. J was trimmed by 8 bases and V by 0 bases; bases with no gene match: 11. The CDR3 bases are TGTGCTAGTGGTTTGGTTACCCTAGCGGGAGGGCGGCGGGATGAGCAGTTCTTC. This encodes CASGLVTLAGGRRDEQFF.

This sequence joins TRBV6-2 or TRBV6-3 and TRBJ2-4; weak D call: TRBD2 (5 bases). The V gene's germline CDR1 is MNHEY and CDR2 SVGEGT. The ends were cut back, 4 bases at V and 6 bases at J, with 16 bases in the middle. The CDR3 covers 15 residues. This chain's CDR3 is CASSSGLRRLNIQYF. The CDR3 DNA follows: TGTGCCAGCAGTTCAGGACTCCGTCGCCTAAACATTCAGTACTTC.

CDR3 region: CASSPLPVDRGSEAFF. In nucleotides, the CDR3 is TGTGCCAGCTCACCACTTCCAGTGGACAGGGGCTCTGAAGCTTTCTTT. The rearrangement links TRBV18 to TRBJ1-1, with 9 bases identical to TRBD1. This CDR3 is 16 amino acids long. Germline V gene data show CDR1 as KGHSH and CDR2 as LQKENI. The V gene end was trimmed by 1 base and the J gene end by 6 bases; junction bases not matched to a gene: 9.

This clone has just one count. The chain carries TRBV29-1 and TRBJ1-4, with D hard to call. The CDR3 loop spans 14 amino acids. V shed 7 bases and J shed 3 bases, with 15 bases lying between them. Germline V gene data show CDR1 as SQVTM and CDR2 as ANQGSEA. CDR3 nucleotide sequence: TGCAGCGCTGCGAAGAGAGGTTCTAATGAAAAACTGTTTTTT. Protein product: CSAAKRGSNEKLFF.